This T cell receptor beta chain was identified in a study of blood T cell repertoires in COVID-19. Study summary: Samples came from the United States, Italy and Spain, spanning acute and convalescent COVID-19. T cells, B-cell-depleted T cells, or PBMCs supplied cDNA or gDNA.

Sequenced by immunoSEQ multiplex PCR; TCRdb stores in-frame clones only, minus some. The sample consists of roughly 100,000 clones, more than 80% of them appearing once. The sample holds a few counts of this clone. With V trimmed by 4 bases and J by 2 bases, 6 bases remained unmatched. This CDR3 contains 15 residues. Germline V gives CDR1 SGHAT, CDR2 FQNNGV. The source of this sequence is a human donor in a cohort sampled during active COVID-19. J is TRBJ2-5 and V is TRBV11-2; 8 nucleotides match TRBD1. Sequencing was done on a sample of peripheral blood. The CDR3 region is CASSSGTGLQETQYF. The CDR3 DNA follows: TGTGCCAGCAGCTCCGGGACAGGTCTACAAGAGACCCAGTACTTC. Together with reference TRBV11-2 and TRBJ2-5, the CDR3 gives the full variable domain: EAGVAQSPRYKIIEKRQSVAFWCNPISGHATLYWYQQILGQGPKLLIQFQNNGVVDDSQLPKDRFSAERLKGVDSTLKIQPAKLEDSAVYLCASSSGTGLQETQYFGPGTRLLVL.